This TCR beta chain came from a study of identifying expanded T cells in peripheral blood. Germline V gives CDR1 MNHNY, CDR2 SVGAGI (reference sequence). This CDR3 has 15 residues. Trimming left V 0 bases short and J 2 bases short, with 11 bases between. Libraries were prepared by immunoSEQ multiplex PCR; TCRdb keeps only in-frame clonotypes and omits some of them. The data hold about 100,000 clones, with approximately 90% observed a single time. The sample comprised blood. The receptor's source is a person aged 18 to 75 in good health. The chain couples TRBV6-6 to TRBJ2-7, with D perhaps TRBD1 (6 bases). For the CDR3, the DNA is TGTGCCAGCAGTTACTCGGTGGCAGGGGCCTACGAGCAGTACTTC. Translation: CASSYSVAGAYEQYF.